Listed here is a single T cell receptor beta chain. This clonotype occurred a few times. Its antigen specificity is not known. Base quality data are lacking; no much larger clone is found one base away. The data originate from a study of post-analysis software for immune sequencing data (dated by TCRdb to the mid-2010s). Context from the whole study: Disease courses on record covered relapsing-remitting, secondary progressive and progressive-relapsing multiple sclerosis, though some patients had no subtype annotation. A subset of samples was prepared in parallel using single-end sample barcoding, then pooled and co-amplified after Illumina adapter ligation. Patient repertoires were compared against roughly 11 previously published healthy control repertoires from donors aged about 6 to 28 years.

To demonstrate the VDJtools post-analysis software, TCR beta repertoires were profiled from the peripheral blood of about 14 young patients with multiple sclerosis. Multiple sclerosis patients were children and adolescents aged roughly 6 to 16 years. On the study overall, not on this receptor specifically: Multiple sclerosis patients had significantly lower normalized Chao1 diversity than controls, a result that suggests substantial peripheral T-cell clonal expansion. The multiple sclerosis patient group was slightly younger than the control group. Direct clustering with F measure revealed strong co-clustering of samples prepared in the same batch, which led to a batch-effect correction.

The protocol used for the library was PCR. Sequencing took place on an Illumina HiSeq 2500. Unique molecular identifiers were incorporated into TCR beta cDNA libraries to reduce PCR and sequencing biases. Per 1 to 10 million input T cells, around 500,000 cDNA molecules were obtained, such that each molecule approximated one T cell. The same protocol used for the earlier healthy control dataset was applied to prepare and sequence the patient libraries. Within a given batch, samples were prepared together, multiplexed and sequenced on the same HiSeq lane. In the paper's pipeline: Raw barcoded reads were processed with MIGEC, and single-read molecular identifier groups were discarded before consensus assembly and CDR3 extraction. VDJtools was used for post-analysis of the clonotype tables, with diversity normalized by down-sampling every dataset to the smallest sample size. Repertoire overlap clustering matched CDR3 amino acid but not nucleotide sequences to correct batch-related cross-sample contamination. TCRdb handled the public reads itself, with Q25 trimming in fastp and clone calling in MiXCR, and kept productive beta chains. Under each unique CDR3 protein, matching rows form one entry showing the most common genes and DNA. The authors' filters were not applied to this entry. This sample gives roughly 540,000 distinct CDR3 sequences in total; around a third of them show up just once. The ten largest clonotypes hold around 5.9% of the sample.

The sequence came from a girl aged 2 to 17 with multiple sclerosis. Sample: blood.

The CDR3 here reads CASSDGLTGELFF. The DNA sequence is TGTGCCAGCAGTGATGGATTGACCGGGGAGCTGTTTTTT. This chain joins TRBV2 to TRBJ2-2, with the D gene not confidently named. Reading the germline V gene gives CDR1 SNHLY and CDR2 FYNNEI. Including the terminal cysteine and phenylalanine, the CDR3 comprises 13 residues. Only the CDR3 DNA is retained, 39 bases long and in frame from the first base. V loses 3 bases, J loses 5 bases, and the germline ends lie 7 bases apart.